This T cell receptor beta chain is drawn from a study of radiation and T cells in renal cell carcinoma. V dropped 1 base and J dropped 7; count of bases not matched to a gene: 8. CDR1 and CDR2 (germline): SGDLS, YYNGEE. There are 16 residues in the CDR3. Only in-frame clones appear in the TCRdb table, and some are missing; sequencing was by immunoSEQ multiplex PCR. Of 150,000 or so clones listed, around 89% are singletons. Time point given: baseline pretreatment blood. Treatment specified: 15 Gy SBRT to primary tumor, nephrectomy 4 weeks later. This sequence originates from a woman in her 70s with renal cell carcinoma. This chain connects TRBV9 to TRBJ2-1, with 10 positions matching TRBD1. This material consisted of blood, taken from a patient whose treatment included radiotherapy and nephrectomy. The CDR3 region has the DNA TGTGCCAGCAGCGTATCCGGGACAGGGGTGGCAAATGAGCAGTTCTTC. Translation gives CASSVSGTGVANEQFF.